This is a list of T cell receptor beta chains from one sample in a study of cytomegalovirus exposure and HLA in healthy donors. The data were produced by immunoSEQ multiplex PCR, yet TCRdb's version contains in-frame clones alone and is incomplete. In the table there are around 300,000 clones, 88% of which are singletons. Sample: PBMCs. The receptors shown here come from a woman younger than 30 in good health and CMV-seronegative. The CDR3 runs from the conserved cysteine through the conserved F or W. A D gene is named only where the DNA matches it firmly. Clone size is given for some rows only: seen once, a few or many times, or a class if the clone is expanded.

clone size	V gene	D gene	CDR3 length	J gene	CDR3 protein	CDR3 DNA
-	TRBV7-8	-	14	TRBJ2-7	CASGRTPSREEQYF	TGTGCCAGCGGCCGGACGCCTTCAAGGGAGGAGCAGTACTTC
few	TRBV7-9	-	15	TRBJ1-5	CASSSEGLSNQPQHF	TGTGCCAGCAGCTCGGAGGGTCTGAGCAATCAGCCCCAGCATTTT
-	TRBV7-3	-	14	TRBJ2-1	CASSLGGTRNEQFF	TGTGCCAGCAGCTTAGGCGGGACCCGAAATGAGCAGTTCTTC
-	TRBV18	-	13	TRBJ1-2	CASSPDRIYGYTF	TGTGCCAGCTCACCGGACAGAATCTATGGCTACACCTTC
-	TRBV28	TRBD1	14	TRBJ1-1	CASSSQTGGRKAFF	TGTGCCAGCAGTTCACAAACAGGGGGCAGAAAAGCTTTCTTT
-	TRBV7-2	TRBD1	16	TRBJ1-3	CASSLLDRGLPNTIYF	TGTGCCAGCAGCTTATTGGACAGGGGGCTGCCAAACACCATATATTTT
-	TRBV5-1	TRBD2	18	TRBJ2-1	CASSLEGTGTSGLREQFF	TGCGCCAGCAGCTTGGAGGGAACCGGGACTAGCGGGTTAAGAGAGCAGTTCTTC
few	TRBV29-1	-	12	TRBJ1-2	CSVTGSAYGYTF	TGCAGCGTCACGGGATCGGCTTATGGCTACACCTTC
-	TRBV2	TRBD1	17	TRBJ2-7	CASSEIRSGTGHYEQYF	TGTGCCAGCAGTGAAATTAGGTCTGGGACAGGTCACTACGAGCAGTACTTC
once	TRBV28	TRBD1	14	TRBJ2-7	CASSLFGTGAEQYF	TGTGCCAGCAGTTTATTCGGGACAGGGGCCGAGCAGTACTTC
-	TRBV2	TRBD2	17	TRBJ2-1	CASQPWDYPFYYNEQFF	TGTGCCAGTCAGCCCTGGGACTATCCTTTCTACTACAATGAGCAGTTCTTC
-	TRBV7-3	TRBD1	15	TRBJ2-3	CASSFKGQASDTQYF	TGTGCCAGCAGCTTTAAGGGACAGGCTTCAGATACGCAGTATTTT
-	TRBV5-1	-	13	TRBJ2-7	CASSLEGTYEQYF	TGCGCCAGCAGCTTGGAGGGGACCTACGAGCAGTACTTC
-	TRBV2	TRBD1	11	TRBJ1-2	CASRTGDGYTF	TGTGCCAGCAGGACAGGGGATGGCTACACCTTC
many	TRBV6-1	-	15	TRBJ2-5	CAARPQGVVLETQYF	TGTGCCGCTCGCCCCCAGGGTGTAGTTTTAGAGACCCAGTACTTC
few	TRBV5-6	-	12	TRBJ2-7	CASSLASYEQYF	TGTGCCAGCAGCTTGGCGTCCTACGAGCAGTACTTC
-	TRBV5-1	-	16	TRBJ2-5	CASSFPIPSGEETQYF	TGCGCCAGCAGCTTTCCCATACCGTCGGGAGAAGAGACCCAGTACTTC
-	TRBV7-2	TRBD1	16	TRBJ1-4	CASSLSSGQGYEKLFF	TGTGCCAGCAGCTTATCCTCGGGACAGGGGTATGAAAAACTGTTTTTT